The rows below give T cell receptor beta chains drawn from one sample of a study of T cell responses to AZD1222 COVID-19 vaccine. The method was immunoSEQ multiplex PCR; TCRdb's version includes in-frame clones alone and lacks a portion of them. Among 130,000 to 150,000 clones listed, about 92% were seen once. The specimen was peripheral blood, collected on day 0 of AZD1222 vaccination. The receptors come from an adult in good health. The CDR3 runs from the conserved cysteine through the conserved F or W. D genes are given only for firm matches. Where a row states a size, it is once, few, many or the class of an expanded clone; other rows omit it.

>TRBJ1-1|.|TRBV10-3|.
TGTGCCATCAGTGAGTCCAGGTACACTGAAGCTTTCTTT
CAISESRYTEAFF
>TRBJ2-7|.|TRBV5-6|.
TGTGCCAGCAGCTTGTATGACGTGAGCTCCTACGAGCAGTACTTC
CASSLYDVSSYEQYF
>TRBJ1-4|.|TRBV10-3|.
TGTGCCATCAGTGAGTTTTGGACTGTCGCAACTAATGAAAAACTGTTTTTT
CAISEFWTVATNEKLFF
>TRBJ2-7|.|TRBV6-5|.
TGTGCCAGCAGAGGGGGCTACGAGCAGTACTTC
CASRGGYEQYF
>TRBJ2-2|.|TRBV18|.
TGTGCCAGCTCACCAAGCAGGGTGCGGAACACCGGGGAGCTGTTTTTT
CASSPSRVRNTGELFF
>TRBJ2-7|TRBD1|TRBV5-1|.
TGCGCCAGCAGCCCAGGACAGGCCCTATCCTACGAGCAGTACTTC
CASSPGQALSYEQYF
>TRBJ2-3|TRBD1|TRBV13|.
TGTGCCAGCAGCCCCCATCCGGGACAGGGGAGAATAGATACGCAGTATTTT
CASSPHPGQGRIDTQYF
>TRBJ1-1|.|TRBV6-5|.
TGTGCCAGCAGATCCGGACAGTGGGAAAGTACTGAAGCTTTCTTT
CASRSGQWESTEAFF
>TRBJ1-2|.|TRBV12-5|.
TGTGCTAGTGGTTTGGTCAGGGTTTACGGCTACACCTTC
CASGLVRVYGYTF
>TRBJ1-6|.|TRBV19|.
TGTGCCAGTAGTATGGCGAGCTCCTATAATTCACCCCTCCACTTT
CASSMASSYNSPLHF
>TRBJ2-7|.|TRBV7-2|.
TGTGCCAGCAGCTTAGTGTCAGGGTGGAACGAGCAGTACTTC
CASSLVSGWNEQYF
>TRBJ2-7|.|TRBV10-2|.
TGCGCCTCAGGGCGGGACCACGAGCAGTACTTC
CASGRDHEQYF
>TRBJ1-4|.|TRBV7-9|.
TGTGCCAGCAGCCCTCAGCGCACTAATGAAAAACTGTTTTTT
CASSPQRTNEKLFF
>TRBJ1-1|.|TRBV6-5|once
TGTGCCAGCAGTTACTCGAAACACTTCACTGAAGCTTTCTTT
CASSYSKHFTEAFF
>TRBJ2-5|TRBD1|TRBV4-2|.
TGTGCCAGCAGCCTCCGGGACAGCCAAGAGACCCAGTACTTC
CASSLRDSQETQYF
>TRBJ2-2|.|TRBV29-1|.
TGCAGCGTGCGCGCCGCAGGGGCTAACACCGGGGAGCTGTTTTTT
CSVRAAGANTGELFF
>TRBJ2-7|TRBD1|TRBV18|.
TGTGCCAGCTCACCAGAGAGACAGGGGAAGTACTTC
CASSPERQGKYF
>TRBJ1-2|.|TRBV5-1|.
TGCGCCAGCAGCTTGGCCGTGTCGGGGGACTTCTATGGCTACACCTTC
CASSLAVSGDFYGYTF
>TRBJ2-2|TRBD2|TRBV7-9|.
TGTGCCAGCAGCCCCCGGGACTACACCTTTACCGGGGAGCTGTTTTTT
CASSPRDYTFTGELFF
>TRBJ1-3|.|TRBV24-1|once
TGTGCCACCAGTGCCCCGGGTGAAAACACCATATATTTT
CATSAPGENTIYF
>TRBJ1-5|.|TRBV7-9|.
TGTGCCAGCAGCATCACGACAGGTCCCCAGCATTTT
CASSITTGPQHF
>TRBJ1-1|.|TRBV6-2/TRBV6-3|.
TGTGCCAGCAGTCCACGGGGGCGACCGAACACTGAAGCTTTCTTT
CASSPRGRPNTEAFF
>TRBJ2-2|.|TRBV27|once
TGTGCCAGCAGTTTATCTAGCGGATTGGCCGGGGAGCTGTTTTTT
CASSLSSGLAGELFF
>TRBJ1-5|TRBD1|TRBV6-4|.
TGTGCCTCGTCTCCCCTCCCAGATTCGACAGGGGGCGCGGGTAATCAGCCCCAGCATTTT
CASSPLPDSTGGAGNQPQHF
>TRBJ2-5|TRBD2|TRBV4-1|once
TGCGCCAGCAGCCAAGACCTAGCGGGGGGGCCGCAGGAGACCCAGTACTTC
CASSQDLAGGPQETQYF
>TRBJ2-1|.|TRBV30|.
TGTGCCTGGAGTGTACTACGTGACAATGAGCAGTTCTTC
CAWSVLRDNEQFF
>TRBJ1-1|.|TRBV9|.
TGTGCCAGCAAGCCTGCTGGGGGCACTGAAGCTTTCTTT
CASKPAGGTEAFF
>TRBJ2-7|TRBD1|TRBV6-1|.
TGTGCCAGCAGTGATGGGACAGGATACACCTACGAGCAGTACTTC
CASSDGTGYTYEQYF